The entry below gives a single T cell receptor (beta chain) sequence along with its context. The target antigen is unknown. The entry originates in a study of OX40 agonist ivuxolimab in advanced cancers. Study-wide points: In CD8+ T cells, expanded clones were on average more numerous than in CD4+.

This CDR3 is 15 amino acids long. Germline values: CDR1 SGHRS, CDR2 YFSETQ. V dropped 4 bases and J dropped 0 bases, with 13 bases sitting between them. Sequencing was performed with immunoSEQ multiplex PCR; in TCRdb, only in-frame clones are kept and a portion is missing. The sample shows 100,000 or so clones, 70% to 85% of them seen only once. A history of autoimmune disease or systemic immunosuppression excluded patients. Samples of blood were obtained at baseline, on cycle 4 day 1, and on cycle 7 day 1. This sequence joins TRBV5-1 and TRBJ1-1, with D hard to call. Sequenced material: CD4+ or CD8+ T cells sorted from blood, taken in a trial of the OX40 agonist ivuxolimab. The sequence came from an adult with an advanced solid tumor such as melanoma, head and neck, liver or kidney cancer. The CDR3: CASSLPSVLNTEAFF. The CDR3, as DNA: TGCGCCAGCAGCCTGCCCTCGGTCCTGAACACTGAAGCTTTCTTT.